These 4 T cell receptor beta chains originate from one sample sequenced in a study of tumor-infiltrating lymphocytes in primary liver carcinoma. With roughly 0.5 ug total RNA as template and a constant-region primer, TCR beta cDNA was made. Libraries of TCR beta came from three nested multiplex PCR rounds with slightly modified ARM-PCR. With TRBV1-TRBV30 forward primers and a C-beta reverse primer, the first two PCR rounds were run for around 10 cycles each. TCRdb analysed the multiplex PCR reads with MiXCR anew, one entry per CDR3 protein. The sample shows under 200,000 distinct CDR3 sequences, approximately 80% of them seen only once. The tissue used was unsorted bulk material of about 19-31 mg. RNA and DNA were co-extracted from it with the AllPrep DNA/RNA mini kit. Sequences were obtained from tumor tissue from primary liver carcinoma. The source is a man aged 40-55 years with primary liver carcinoma and hepatitis B virus infection.

The chain joins TRBV7-3 to TRBJ2-1; D remains unclear. Germline loops: CDR1 SGHTA, CDR2 FQGTGA. The CDR3 length is 15 residues. Trimming left V 6 bases short and J 0 bases short, with 12 bases between. The CDR3 region is CASRLDPSSYNEQFF. The CDR3, as DNA: TGTGCCAGCAGATTAGACCCGAGCTCCTACAATGAGCAGTTCTTC.

As concerns this clonotype: The conserved closing phenylalanine or tryptophan is absent in this CDR3, likely reflecting a read error. The DNA is left out, because the CDR3 cannot be placed on it with certainty; the CDR3 is given as TCRdb lists it. The rearrangement joins TRBV5-4 to TRBJ2-1. The CDR3 has 15 amino acids, counting both end residues. From germline, CDR1 is SGHNT and CDR2 YYREEE (reference sequence). The CDR3 spells CASSADNGAYNEQLI.

This clonotype showed up just once. The V and J genes are TRBV6-1 and TRBJ2-1; 10 nucleotides line up with TRBD2. This CDR3 region has 17 residues. Germline V gives CDR1 MNHNS, CDR2 SASEGT. With V trimmed by 7 bases and J by 6 bases, 15 bases remained unmatched. The CDR3 loop is CASTLVERTSGSNEQFF. The CDR3 DNA reads TGTGCCAGCACTTTGGTCGAACGGACTAGCGGAAGCAATGAGCAGTTCTTC.

This clonotype has at least ten counts. This chain connects TRBV5-1 to TRBJ2-5; TRBD2 aligns across 7 bases. Germline V CDR1 and CDR2: SGHRS, YFSETQ. The CDR3 runs to 15 residues. The trim removed 0 bases at V and 5 bases at J, leaving 7 bases unmatched. Here the CDR3 reads CASSLAGTTEETQYF. The CDR3 nucleotides are TGCGCCAGCAGCTTGGCGGGGACTACCGAGGAGACCCAGTACTTC.